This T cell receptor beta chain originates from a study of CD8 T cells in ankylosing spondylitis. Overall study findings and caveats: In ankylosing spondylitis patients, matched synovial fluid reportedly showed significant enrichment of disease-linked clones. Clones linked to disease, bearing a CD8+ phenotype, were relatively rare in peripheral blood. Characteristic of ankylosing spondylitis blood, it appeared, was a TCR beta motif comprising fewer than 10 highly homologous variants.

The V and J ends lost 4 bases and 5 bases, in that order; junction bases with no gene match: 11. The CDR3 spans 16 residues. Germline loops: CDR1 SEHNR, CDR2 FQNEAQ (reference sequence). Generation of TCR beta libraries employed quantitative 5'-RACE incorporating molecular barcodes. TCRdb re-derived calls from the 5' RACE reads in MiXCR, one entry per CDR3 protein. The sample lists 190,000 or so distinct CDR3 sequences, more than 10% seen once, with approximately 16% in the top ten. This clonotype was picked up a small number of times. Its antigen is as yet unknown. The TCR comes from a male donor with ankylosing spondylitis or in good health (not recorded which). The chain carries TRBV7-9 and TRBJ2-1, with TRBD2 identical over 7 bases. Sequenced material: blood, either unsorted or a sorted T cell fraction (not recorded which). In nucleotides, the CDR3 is TGTGCCAGCAGCTCGCCCCTAGCGGACTCACACAATGAGCAGTTCTTC. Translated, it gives CASSSPLADSHNEQFF.